A selection of T cell receptor beta chains follows, all from one sample in a study of T cell clones after liver transplantation. Clones were read by immunoSEQ multiplex PCR, and TCRdb kept only the in-frame ones, dropping some. The sample holds 95,000 to 130,000 clones; over 75% are singletons and the top ten take more than 0.8%. Sequenced here: CD4+ T cells from blood, sampled 12 months after liver transplant. These receptors originate from a human patient who received a liver transplant. Some T cells may be graft donor cells. Both conserved end residues are part of each CDR3. D genes are given only for firm matches. Clone size is given for some rows only: seen once, a few or many times, or a class if the clone is expanded.

D: TRBD1
V: TRBV4-2
size: NA
J: TRBJ1-4
DNA: TGTGCCAGCAGCCAAAGACAGGGTCTGGATGAAAAACTGTTTTTT
CDR3: CASSQRQGLDEKLFF

D: NA
V: TRBV28
size: NA
J: TRBJ2-7
DNA: TGTGCCAGCAGTTTGATTTATGGGGACGGCTACGAGCAGTACTTC
CDR3: CASSLIYGDGYEQYF

D: TRBD1
V: TRBV5-1
size: NA
J: TRBJ2-3
DNA: TGCGCCAGCCAATCGACAGGGGGCGAGGATACGCAGTATTTT
CDR3: CASQSTGGEDTQYF

D: TRBD1
V: TRBV28
size: NA
J: TRBJ1-4
DNA: TGTGCCAGCAGTCGGGACAGCTCATCTAATGAAAAACTGTTTTTT
CDR3: CASSRDSSSNEKLFF

D: TRBD1
V: TRBV10-3
size: NA
J: TRBJ1-1
DNA: TGTGCCATCTCTAGACAGGGTAGTAGAACTGAAGCTTTCTTT
CDR3: CAISRQGSRTEAFF

D: NA
V: TRBV6-5
size: NA
J: TRBJ2-2
DNA: TGTGCCAGCGGCCGGACTCTCACCGGGGAGCTGTTTTTT
CDR3: CASGRTLTGELFF

D: NA
V: TRBV5-1
size: NA
J: TRBJ2-2
DNA: TGCGCCAGCAGCTTGCAGACGACTGGGGTTAACACCGGGGAGCTGTTTTTT
CDR3: CASSLQTTGVNTGELFF

D: NA
V: TRBV7-2
size: NA
J: TRBJ2-3
DNA: TGTGCCAGCAGTTATAAGGTCAGCACAGATACGCAGTATTTT
CDR3: CASSYKVSTDTQYF

D: NA
V: TRBV11-2
size: NA
J: TRBJ1-5
DNA: TGTGCCAGCAGCTTAGAAATCGATCAGCCCCAGCATTTT
CDR3: CASSLEIDQPQHF

D: TRBD1
V: TRBV29-1
size: NA
J: TRBJ1-1
DNA: TGCAGCTTCTCACGGAGGGGGCTGTCTGAAGCTTTCTTT
CDR3: CSFSRRGLSEAFF

D: TRBD1
V: TRBV6-1
size: NA
J: TRBJ1-5
DNA: TGTGCCAGCTTTCGACAGGGGTTCAATCAGCCCCAGCATTTT
CDR3: CASFRQGFNQPQHF

D: TRBD1
V: TRBV7-9
size: NA
J: TRBJ1-5
DNA: TGTGCCAGCGGACAGGGGTTATCCAATCAGCCCCAGCATTTT
CDR3: CASGQGLSNQPQHF

D: TRBD2
V: TRBV6-5
size: NA
J: TRBJ2-5
DNA: TGTGCCAGCACCGGCGGGAGGGCCGTCGAGACCCAGTACTTC
CDR3: CASTGGRAVETQYF

D: NA
V: TRBV12-5
size: NA
J: TRBJ2-5
DNA: TGTGCTAGTGGTTTGGCCGATCGGGAGACCCAGTACTTC
CDR3: CASGLADRETQYF

D: NA
V: TRBV27
size: NA
J: TRBJ1-1
DNA: TGTGCCAGCAGTTTAGAAGTGGGGGTCACTGAAGCTTTCTTT
CDR3: CASSLEVGVTEAFF

D: NA
V: TRBV28
size: once
J: TRBJ1-4
DNA: TGTGCCAGCAGTCCCCTGAGCACCCAGGGCGAAAAACTGTTTTTT
CDR3: CASSPLSTQGEKLFF

D: NA
V: TRBV10-3
size: NA
J: TRBJ2-7
DNA: TGTGCCATCTCGACAGTCTACGAGCAGTACTTC
CDR3: CAISTVYEQYF

D: TRBD1
V: TRBV4-2
size: NA
J: TRBJ2-2
DNA: TGTGCCAGCAGATCCCAGGGGGATCTGAGCGGGGAGCTGTTTTTT
CDR3: CASRSQGDLSGELFF